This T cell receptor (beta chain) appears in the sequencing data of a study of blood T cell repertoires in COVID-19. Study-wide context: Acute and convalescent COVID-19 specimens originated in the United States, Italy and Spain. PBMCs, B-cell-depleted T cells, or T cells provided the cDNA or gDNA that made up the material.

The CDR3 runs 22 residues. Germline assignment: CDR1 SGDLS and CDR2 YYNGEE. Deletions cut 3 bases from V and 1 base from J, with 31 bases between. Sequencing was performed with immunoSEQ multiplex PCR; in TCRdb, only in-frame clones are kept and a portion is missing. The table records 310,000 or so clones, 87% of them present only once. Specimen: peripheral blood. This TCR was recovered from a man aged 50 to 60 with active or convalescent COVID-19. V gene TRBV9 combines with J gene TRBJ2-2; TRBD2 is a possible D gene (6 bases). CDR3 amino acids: CASSARPGVAHISEKNTGELFF. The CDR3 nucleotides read TGTGCCAGCAGCGCCCGACCGGGAGTAGCGCATATAAGCGAGAAGAACACCGGGGAGCTGTTTTTT.